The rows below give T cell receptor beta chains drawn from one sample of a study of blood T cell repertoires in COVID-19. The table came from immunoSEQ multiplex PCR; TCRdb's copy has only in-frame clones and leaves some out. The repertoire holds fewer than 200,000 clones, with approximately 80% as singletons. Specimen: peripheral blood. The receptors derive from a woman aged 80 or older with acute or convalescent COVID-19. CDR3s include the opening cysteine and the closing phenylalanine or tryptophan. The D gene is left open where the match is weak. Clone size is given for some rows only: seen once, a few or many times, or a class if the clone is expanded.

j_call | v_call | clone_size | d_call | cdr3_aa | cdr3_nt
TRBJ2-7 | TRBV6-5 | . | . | CASSYSIVSEQYF | TGTGCCAGCAGTTACTCTATTGTGTCTGAGCAGTACTTC
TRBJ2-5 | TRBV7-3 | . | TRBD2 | CASSPGLAGGWETQYF | TGTGCCAGCAGCCCGGGACTAGCGGGAGGATGGGAGACCCAGTACTTC
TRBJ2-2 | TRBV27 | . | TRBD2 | CASSLRRGGTGELFF | TGTGCCAGCAGTTTAAGGCGGGGGGGCACCGGGGAGCTGTTTTTT
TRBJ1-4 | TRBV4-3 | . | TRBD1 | CASSHDRYHRGGLFF | TGCGCCAGCAGCCATGACCGGTATCACAGGGGAGGACTGTTTTTT
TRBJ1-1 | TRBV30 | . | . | CAWYNRGNTEAFF | TGTGCCTGGTACAATCGGGGGAACACTGAAGCTTTCTTT
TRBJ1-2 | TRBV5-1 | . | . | CASSLADSPRGYTF | TGCGCCAGCAGCTTGGCCGACAGTCCCCGTGGCTACACCTTC
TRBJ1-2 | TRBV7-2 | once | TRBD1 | CASRTSGTGDAYTF | TGTGCCAGCAGAACTTCCGGGACAGGGGATGCCTACACCTTC
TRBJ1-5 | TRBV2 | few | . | CASSESDQPQHF | TGTGCCAGCAGTGAGAGTGATCAGCCCCAGCATTTT
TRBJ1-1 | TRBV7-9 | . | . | CASSLVEGEAFF | TGTGCCAGCAGCTTAGTTGAGGGTGAAGCTTTCTTT
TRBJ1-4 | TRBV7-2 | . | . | CASSLGGGNNEKLFF | TGTGCCAGCAGCTTAGGAGGGGGAAATAATGAAAAACTGTTTTTT
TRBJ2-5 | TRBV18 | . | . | CASSVDNAGETQYF | TGTGCCAGCTCAGTAGACAACGCAGGGGAGACCCAGTACTTC
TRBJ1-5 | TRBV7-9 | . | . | CASSKNYRADSLPYSNQPQHF | TGTGCCAGCAGCAAAAACTACAGGGCAGACTCCCTTCCCTATAGCAATCAGCCCCAGCATTTT
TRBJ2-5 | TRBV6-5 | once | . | CASTRDSQETQYF | TGTGCCAGCACTAGGGACTCTCAAGAGACCCAGTACTTC
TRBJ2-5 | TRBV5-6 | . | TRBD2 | CASSPPWASGGVWETQYF | TGTGCCAGCAGTCCTCCGTGGGCTAGCGGGGGGGTCTGGGAGACCCAGTACTTC
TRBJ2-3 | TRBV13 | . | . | CASSLSASSRSDADTQYF | TGTGCCAGCAGCTTATCGGCTAGCTCGAGATCGGACGCAGATACGCAGTATTTT
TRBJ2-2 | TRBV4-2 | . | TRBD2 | CASSQASGSGTGELFF | TGTGCCAGCAGCCAAGCTAGCGGGAGTGGTACCGGGGAGCTGTTTTTT
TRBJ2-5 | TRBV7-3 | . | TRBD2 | CASSLGSGAQETQYF | TGTGCCAGCAGCTTGGGTAGCGGGGCCCAAGAGACCCAGTACTTC
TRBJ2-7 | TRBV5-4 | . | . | CASSSDRAYEQYF | TGTGCCAGCAGCTCCGACAGAGCCTACGAGCAGTACTTC
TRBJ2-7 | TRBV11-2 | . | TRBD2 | CASSPPGRDEQYF | TGTGCCAGCAGCCCCCCTGGGAGGGACGAGCAGTACTTC
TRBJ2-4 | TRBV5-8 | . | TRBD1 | CASSEGQGVNIQYF | TGTGCCAGCAGCGAGGGACAGGGAGTAAACATTCAGTACTTC
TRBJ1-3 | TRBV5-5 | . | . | CASSWASSGNTIYF | TGTGCCAGCAGCTGGGCCAGCTCTGGAAACACCATATATTTT
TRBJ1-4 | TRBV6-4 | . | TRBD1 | CASSANSGTGDEKLFF | TGTGCCAGCAGCGCAAACTCCGGGACAGGGGATGAAAAACTGTTTTTT
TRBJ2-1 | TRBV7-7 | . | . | CASSLFLSPPNNEQFF | TGTGCCAGCAGCCTTTTCCTGAGTCCCCCTAACAATGAGCAGTTCTTC
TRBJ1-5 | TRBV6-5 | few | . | CASKVGGASNQPQHF | TGTGCCAGCAAAGTGGGGGGGGCGAGCAATCAGCCCCAGCATTTT
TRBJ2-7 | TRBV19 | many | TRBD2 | CASIGPGGEQYF | TGTGCCAGTATCGGACCCGGGGGGGAGCAGTACTTC
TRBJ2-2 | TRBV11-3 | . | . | CASSSDSTGELFF | TGTGCCAGCAGCTCTGACAGCACCGGGGAGCTGTTTTTT
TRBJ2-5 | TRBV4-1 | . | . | CASSPSTGDSQETQYF | TGCGCCAGCAGCCCCTCAACGGGGGACAGCCAAGAGACCCAGTACTTC
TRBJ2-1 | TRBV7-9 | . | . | CASSPQGYEQFF | TGTGCCAGCAGCCCACAGGGTTATGAGCAGTTCTTC
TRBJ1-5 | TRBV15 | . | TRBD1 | CATSRVGTGVEPQHF | TGTGCCACCAGCAGAGTTGGGACAGGGGTTGAGCCCCAGCATTTT
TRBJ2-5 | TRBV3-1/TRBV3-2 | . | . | CASSQAGSWTQYF | TGTGCCAGCAGCCAAGCAGGGTCGTGGACCCAGTACTTC
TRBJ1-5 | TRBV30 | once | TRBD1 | CAWDRGQGGQPQHF | TGTGCCTGGGACAGAGGGCAGGGGGGACAGCCCCAGCATTTT
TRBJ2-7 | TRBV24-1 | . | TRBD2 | CATPSPGLAGPYEQYF | TGTGCCACCCCGAGCCCGGGACTAGCGGGTCCCTACGAGCAGTACTTC
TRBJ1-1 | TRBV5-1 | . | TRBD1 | CASSRSGQGDQAFF | TGCGCCAGCAGCAGATCGGGACAGGGCGACCAAGCTTTCTTT
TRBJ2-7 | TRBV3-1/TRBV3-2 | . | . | CASSQGQGRAYEQYF | TGTGCCAGCAGCCAAGGGCAGGGCAGGGCCTACGAGCAGTACTTC
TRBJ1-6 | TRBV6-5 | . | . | CASRPRGSSNSPLHF | TGTGCCAGCAGACCAAGGGGGTCTAGTAATTCACCCCTCCACTTT
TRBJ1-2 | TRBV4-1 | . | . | CASSQGAPRESYGYTF | TGCGCCAGCAGCCAAGGGGCCCCCCGGGAGAGCTATGGCTACACCTTC
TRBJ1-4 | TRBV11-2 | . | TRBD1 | CASSRDSPNEKLFF | TGTGCCAGCAGCCGGGACAGCCCCAATGAAAAACTGTTTTTT
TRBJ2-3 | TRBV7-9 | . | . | CASSINTDTQYF | TGTGCCAGCAGCATTAACACAGATACGCAGTATTTT
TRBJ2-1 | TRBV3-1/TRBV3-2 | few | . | CASSLRAGGGGEQFF | TGTGCCAGCAGCCTACGAGCCGGGGGCGGGGGTGAGCAGTTCTTC
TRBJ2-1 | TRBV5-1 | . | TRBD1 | CASSLGTGVNEQFF | TGCGCCAGCAGCTTAGGGACAGGGGTCAATGAGCAGTTCTTC
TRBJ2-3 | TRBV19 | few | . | CASSKAGTQGVGNTDTQYF | TGTGCCAGTAGTAAGGCTGGGACTCAGGGTGTCGGGAACACAGATACGCAGTATTTT
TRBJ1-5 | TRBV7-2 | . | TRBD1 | CASSRTGPNQPQHF | TGTGCCAGCAGCCGGACAGGGCCTAATCAGCCCCAGCATTTT
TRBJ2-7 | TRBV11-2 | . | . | CASSLTGSLDEQYF | TGTGCCAGCAGCTTAACAGGCTCCCTAGACGAGCAGTACTTC
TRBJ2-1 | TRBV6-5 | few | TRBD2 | CASSYPTSGRMAEQFF | TGTGCCAGCAGTTACCCTACTAGCGGGAGAATGGCTGAGCAGTTCTTC
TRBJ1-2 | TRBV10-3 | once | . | CAISAPSSNYGYTF | TGTGCCATCAGTGCCCCCTCGTCTAACTATGGCTACACCTTC
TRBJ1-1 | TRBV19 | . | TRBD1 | CASSHAGGVGTEAFF | TGTGCCAGTAGTCACGCAGGGGGCGTCGGGACTGAAGCTTTCTTT
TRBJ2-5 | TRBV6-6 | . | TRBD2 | CASGREGRTETQYF | TGTGCCAGCGGGCGGGAGGGCCGGACGGAGACCCAGTACTTC
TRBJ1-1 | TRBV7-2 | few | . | CASSFQGLMNTEAFF | TGTGCCAGCAGCTTTCAGGGGTTGATGAACACTGAAGCTTTCTTT
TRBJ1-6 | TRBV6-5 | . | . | CASSSLAGSGLSPLHF | TGTGCCAGCAGTTCCCTCGCCGGGTCCGGCCTTTCACCCCTCCACTTT
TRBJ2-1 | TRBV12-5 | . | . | CASGFGLSGLYEQFF | TGTGCTAGTGGTTTCGGACTATCCGGGTTATATGAGCAGTTCTTC
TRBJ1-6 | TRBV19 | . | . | CASSAKGNSPLHF | TGTGCCAGTAGTGCAAAGGGGAATTCACCCCTCCACTTT
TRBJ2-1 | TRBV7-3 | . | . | CASSSGDFSRNEQFF | TGTGCCAGCAGCTCCGGGGACTTCAGTCGGAATGAGCAGTTCTTC
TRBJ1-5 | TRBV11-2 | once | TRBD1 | CASSLGTGVNQPQHF | TGTGCCAGCAGCCTGGGGACAGGGGTAAATCAGCCCCAGCATTTT
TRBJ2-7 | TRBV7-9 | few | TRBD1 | CASSLVGTGSYEQYF | TGTGCCAGCAGCTTAGTCGGGACAGGCTCCTACGAGCAGTACTTC
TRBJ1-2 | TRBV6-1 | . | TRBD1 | CASSESGTGVYGYTF | TGTGCCAGCAGTGAGTCCGGGACAGGGGTCTATGGCTACACCTTC
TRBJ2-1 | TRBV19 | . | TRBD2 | CASSIDLASGAYNEQFF | TGTGCCAGTAGTATAGATTTGGCTAGCGGGGCATACAATGAGCAGTTCTTC
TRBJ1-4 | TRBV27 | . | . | CASSLSSAGKLFF | TGTGCCAGCAGTCTTTCCAGTGCGGGAAAACTGTTTTTT